This is a list of T cell receptor beta chains from one sample in a study of PD-L1 blockade in urothelial cancer. Here immunoSEQ multiplex PCR was the method, and the copy in TCRdb shows in-frame clones only, minus some. Counted here are about 29,000 clones, around nine tenths occurring once; the ten biggest clones make up roughly 1.9%. The sequenced sample was PBMCs, obtained around atezolizumab (anti-PD-L1) treatment. These receptors came from a man in his fifties with urothelial cancer. The CDR3 runs from the conserved cysteine through the conserved F or W. D genes are given only for firm matches. Only part of the rows carry a size: once, few, many, or a class if the clone is expanded.

v_call	d_call	j_call	clone_size	cdr3_nt	cdr3_aa
TRBV7-2	.	TRBJ2-7	.	TGTGCCAGCAGCCTACGGGGTGGAGGGCAGACCTACGAGCAGTACTTC	CASSLRGGGQTYEQYF
TRBV30	.	TRBJ2-5	.	TGTGCCTGGGACAGCCAGGTGGGGATCCAAGAGACCCAGTACTTC	CAWDSQVGIQETQYF
TRBV7-2	TRBD2	TRBJ2-1	.	TGTGCCAGCAGCCCCCTTAGCGGGGGGTCCTACAATGAGCAGTTCTTC	CASSPLSGGSYNEQFF
TRBV5-4	.	TRBJ2-3	.	TGTGCCAGCAGCTTGACTAGCACAGATACGCAGTATTTT	CASSLTSTDTQYF
TRBV10-3	TRBD1	TRBJ1-1	.	TGTGCCAGCGAGACAGGGGGCCTCAGGGACACTGAAGCTTTCTTT	CASETGGLRDTEAFF
TRBV29-1	TRBD2	TRBJ2-7	.	TGCAGCGTTGTTTCCGGGACTAGCGTATACGAGCAGTACTTC	CSVVSGTSVYEQYF
TRBV9	TRBD1	TRBJ1-2	.	TGTGCCAGCAGCGTTTTCGGGACAGGGACAGCCCCTGGCGGCTACACCTTC	CASSVFGTGTAPGGYTF
TRBV27	.	TRBJ1-2	.	TGTGCCAGCAGACACTCAAGGACAGCTAACTATGGCTACACCTTC	CASRHSRTANYGYTF
TRBV13	.	TRBJ2-3	.	TGTGCCAGCAGCTTGAAACAGGGTATCAGCGGAGATACGCAGTATTTT	CASSLKQGISGDTQYF
TRBV9	TRBD1	TRBJ2-6	.	TGTGCCAGCAGCGTAGCTACGTTTGTCAGGGGGCAGGCTGGGGCCAACGTCCTGACTTTC	CASSVATFVRGQAGANVLTF
TRBV6-1	.	TRBJ1-5	few	TGTGCCAGCAGTGAAGCGGCTGGTCAGCCCCAGCATTTT	CASSEAAGQPQHF
TRBV18	.	TRBJ1-3	.	TGTGCCAGCTCACCACGACAGGCTGGAAACACCATATATTTT	CASSPRQAGNTIYF
TRBV6-5	TRBD1	TRBJ1-2	once	TGTGCCAGCAGCCTGGACAGGGCTCGAGGCTACACCTTC	CASSLDRARGYTF
TRBV15	.	TRBJ1-1	few	TGTGCCACCAGCACGAACACAGGGACATTAACTGAAGCTTTCTTT	CATSTNTGTLTEAFF
TRBV10-3	TRBD2	TRBJ2-7	few	TGTGCCACCCGGACAACTAGCGGTTCCTACGAGCAGTACTTC	CATRTTSGSYEQYF
TRBV11-2	.	TRBJ1-1	.	TGTGCCAGCAGCTTAGAGTTGGCCAGGGGCACTGAAGCTTTCTTT	CASSLELARGTEAFF
TRBV2	TRBD1	TRBJ2-5	.	TGTGCCAGCAGTGATGGCCGGACAGGGCTTTTAGAGACCCAGTACTTC	CASSDGRTGLLETQYF
TRBV5-5	.	TRBJ2-7	.	TGTGCCAGCAGCTGGGACTCGTACGAGCAGTACTTC	CASSWDSYEQYF
TRBV29-1	.	TRBJ1-4	.	TGCAGCGTTGTGATAGGGGCGGGAGGTGAAAAACTGTTTTTT	CSVVIGAGGEKLFF
TRBV4-2	.	TRBJ2-7	.	TGTGCCAGCAGGCAAACAGGGAGTGGGCCCTACGAGCAGTACTTC	CASRQTGSGPYEQYF
TRBV19	TRBD2	TRBJ2-1	medium-sized	TGTGCCAGTAGAGCCAGCGGGAGGGACGATGAGCAGTTCTTC	CASRASGRDDEQFF
TRBV7-6	TRBD2	TRBJ2-1	.	TGTGCCAGCAGCCCAGGGACTAGGGTTATCGATGAGCAGTTCTTC	CASSPGTRVIDEQFF
TRBV11-1	TRBD1	TRBJ2-7	.	TGTGCCAGCAGCGTCGACAGGGCGACCTACGAGCAGTACTTC	CASSVDRATYEQYF
TRBV5-6	TRBD1	TRBJ2-5	.	TGTGCCAGCAGCTTGGACGCGACAGGGGGCTTCCAAGAGACCCAGTACTTC	CASSLDATGGFQETQYF
TRBV7-9	.	TRBJ2-7	.	TGTGCCAGCAGCTTAGATGGGGGGACCTACGAGCAGTACTTC	CASSLDGGTYEQYF
TRBV5-5	.	TRBJ2-4	.	TGTGCCAGCAGCCGACTGTTAGCCAAAAACATTCAGTACTTC	CASSRLLAKNIQYF
TRBV18	TRBD1	TRBJ2-3	.	TGTGCCAGCTCACCCCGGGACAGGTGGGGCCCAGATACGCAGTATTTT	CASSPRDRWGPDTQYF
TRBV6-6	TRBD1	TRBJ2-7	.	TGTGCCAGCAGCCCCGGGACAGCTTACGAGCAGTACTTC	CASSPGTAYEQYF
TRBV14	.	TRBJ2-3	.	TGTGCCAGCAGCCAAGATTGGTGGGCTACTAGCACAGATACGCAGTATTTT	CASSQDWWATSTDTQYF
TRBV2	TRBD1	TRBJ2-1	.	TGTGCCAGCACGGCGCGAGGGGGCTTGGGCTCCTACAATGAGCAGTTCTTC	CASTARGGLGSYNEQFF
TRBV7-2	TRBD2	TRBJ2-7	.	TGTGCCAGCAGCTTAGCCCTAGCGGGGACCTACGAGCAGTACTTC	CASSLALAGTYEQYF
TRBV19	.	TRBJ2-2	.	TGTGCCACCACCAGGGAACTTCTTGCCGGGGAGCTGTTTTTT	CATTRELLAGELFF
TRBV5-1	.	TRBJ1-2	.	TGCGCCAGCAGGGATATCAGGGTCTACTATGGCTACACCTTC	CASRDIRVYYGYTF
TRBV5-4	TRBD2	TRBJ2-7	once	TGTGCCAGCAGCTCAGGACTAGCGGGGATCTACGAGCAGTACTTC	CASSSGLAGIYEQYF
TRBV18	.	TRBJ1-1	.	TGTGCCAGCTTACAGGACGCCAACACTGAAGCTTTCTTT	CASLQDANTEAFF
TRBV29-1	.	TRBJ1-3	.	TGCAGCGTTGTACTATCGGCCTCTGGAAACACCATATATTTT	CSVVLSASGNTIYF
TRBV11-2	.	TRBJ2-4	.	TGTGCCAGCAGCCATCCGCGCAGGGAGGCGGGGAAAAACATTCAGTACTTC	CASSHPRREAGKNIQYF
TRBV11-2	TRBD1	TRBJ1-4	.	TGTGCCAGCAGCTTGGGACAGGGGGGTCGTGATGAAAAACTGTTTTTT	CASSLGQGGRDEKLFF
TRBV5-1	TRBD2	TRBJ2-7	.	TGCGCCAGCAGCCCGTGGCCCGTAGCGGGGATCTACGAGCAGTACTTC	CASSPWPVAGIYEQYF
TRBV7-8	TRBD1	TRBJ1-6	.	TGTGCCAGCAGCTTAGGAGACAGGGCATCACCCCTCCACTTT	CASSLGDRASPLHF
TRBV5-6	.	TRBJ1-2	.	TGTGCCAGCAGCCGGGAGACCTATAAAGATGGCTACACCTTC	CASSRETYKDGYTF
TRBV19	.	TRBJ2-3	.	TGTGCCAGTAAACAGGGTAGCACAGATACGCAGTATTTT	CASKQGSTDTQYF
TRBV5-1	.	TRBJ2-2	.	TGCGCCAGCCTCCGGGACTTGGTCGCCGGGGAGCTGTTTTTT	CASLRDLVAGELFF
TRBV6-1	.	TRBJ2-3	.	TGTGCCAGCAGTGTACCTACCCGTCCAGATACGCAGTATTTT	CASSVPTRPDTQYF
TRBV30	.	TRBJ1-2	.	TGTGCCTGGAGCACGGATGAGGTTTATGGCTACACCTTC	CAWSTDEVYGYTF
TRBV10-1	TRBD2	TRBJ2-3	.	TGCGCCAGCAGTGAGTCGATTTTAGCGGGAGGAGCTACAGATACGCAGTATTTT	CASSESILAGGATDTQYF
TRBV10-2	TRBD2	TRBJ2-5	.	TGCGCCAGCAGTGAGTTAGCGGGAGGGCGGGGGACCCAGTACTTC	CASSELAGGRGTQYF
TRBV10-3	.	TRBJ2-5	.	TGTGCCATCATTTCCCCCCGGGGAGAGACCCAGTACTTC	CAIISPRGETQYF
TRBV7-6	TRBD2	TRBJ2-3	.	TGTGCCAGCAGCCCGTTAGCGGGAGGACTCACAGATACGCAGTATTTT	CASSPLAGGLTDTQYF
TRBV27	.	TRBJ2-5	.	TGTGCCAGCAGCACAGGGTCTCGGGAGACCCAGTACTTC	CASSTGSRETQYF
TRBV25-1	TRBD1	TRBJ1-4	.	TGTGCCAGCAGTGAGGAAGGACAGGGAGACGAAAAACTGTTTTTT	CASSEEGQGDEKLFF
TRBV6-5	.	TRBJ2-7	medium-sized	TGTGCCAGCAGTTCGGCAGGCTACGAGCAGTACTTC	CASSSAGYEQYF
TRBV9	TRBD2	TRBJ2-6	.	TGTGCCAGCAGCGTAGAAACGGGGGGTACTGGGGCCAACGTCCTGACTTTC	CASSVETGGTGANVLTF
TRBV10-3	.	TRBJ2-7	.	TGTGCCGCGAAGAGGGATAACTACGAGCAGTACTTC	CAAKRDNYEQYF
TRBV5-6	TRBD2	TRBJ2-1	.	TGTGCCAGCAGCTTGGGGGGACTAGCGGTACTCCACGAGCAGTTCTTC	CASSLGGLAVLHEQFF
TRBV4-1	TRBD1	TRBJ1-1	.	TGCGCCAGCAGTCGAGGACAGGGACCAGCCTCCAACACTGAAGCTTTCTTT	CASSRGQGPASNTEAFF
TRBV5-1	.	TRBJ2-1	.	TGCGCCAGCAGCTTTCCCCAGGCTGAGCAGTTCTTC	CASSFPQAEQFF